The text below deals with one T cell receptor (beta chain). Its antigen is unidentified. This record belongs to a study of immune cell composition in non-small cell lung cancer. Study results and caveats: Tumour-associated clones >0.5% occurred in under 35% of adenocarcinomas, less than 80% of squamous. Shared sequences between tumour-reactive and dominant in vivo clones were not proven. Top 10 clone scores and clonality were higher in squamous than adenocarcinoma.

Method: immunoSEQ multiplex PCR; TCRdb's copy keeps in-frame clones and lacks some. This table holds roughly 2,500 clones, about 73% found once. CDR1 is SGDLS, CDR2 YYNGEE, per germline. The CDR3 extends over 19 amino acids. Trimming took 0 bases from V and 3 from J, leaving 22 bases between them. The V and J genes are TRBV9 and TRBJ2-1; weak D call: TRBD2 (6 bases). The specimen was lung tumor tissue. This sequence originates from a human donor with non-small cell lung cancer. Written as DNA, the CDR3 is TGTGCCAGCAGCGTAGACTATGCGAGGCTTCGCGGGAACTACAATGAGCAGTTCTTC. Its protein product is CASSVDYARLRGNYNEQFF.